These 32 T cell receptor beta chains came from one sample sequenced in a study of blood T cells in healthy people across ages. Primers used in a second PCR of about 7 to 12 cycles were a sample-barcoded 5' primer and a J-beta primer mix. TCRdb redid the calling of the 5' RACE reads with MiXCR, one entry per CDR3 protein. Here the sample spans around 790,000 distinct CDR3 sequences, around two fifths being singletons. Sequenced sample: blood. Receptors were obtained from a man in his sixties in good health.

This clonotype was seen a handful of times. V and J are TRBV7-2 and TRBJ2-7; D is possibly TRBD1 (5 bases). Germline CDR1 and CDR2: SGHTA and FQGNSA. Trimming stripped 5 bases from V and 4 bases from J, with 15 bases between. CDR3 size: 14 residues. This CDR3 reads CASSRSQGPYEQYF. The CDR3 region has the DNA TGTGCCAGCAGCCGGAGTCAGGGCCCTTACGAGCAGTACTTC.

This clonotype was found a few times. In nucleotides, the CDR3 is TGTGCCAGCAGTTTACAACAGAGCACAGATACGCAGTATTTT. Translated, it gives CASSLQQSTDTQYF. The chain combines TRBV12-3 or TRBV12-4 with TRBJ2-3; D gene uncertain. There are 14 residues in the CDR3. Deletions cut 2 bases from V and 0 bases from J, with 6 bases between.

This clonotype was counted a few times. This sequence may be a read error, since a much larger clone differs from it by one base. V gene TRBV7-2 combines with J gene TRBJ2-7; 10 bases agree with TRBD2. Per the germline V gene, CDR1 is SGHTA and CDR2 is FQGNSA. V lost 4 bases and J lost 7; bases outside the gene matches: 10. This CDR3 comprises 15 residues. The chain's CDR3 is CASSSLSGGAIEQYF. DNA of the CDR3: TGTGCCAGCAGCTCACTAAGCGGGGGGGCTATAGAGCAGTACTTC.

The V gene is TRBV5-1, the J gene TRBJ2-1; 10 bases line up with TRBD2. After removal of 0 bases from V and 7 bases from J, the junction contained 7 bases not matched to a gene. CDR1 is SGHRS and CDR2 is YFSETQ in the germline V gene. The CDR3 runs to 16 residues. CDR3 region: CASSLERGGLWNEQFF. DNA of the CDR3: TGCGCCAGCAGCTTGGAGCGGGGGGGCCTCTGGAATGAGCAGTTCTTC.

The V call is TRBV4-1, the J call TRBJ1-1; a weak D match, TRBD1 (6 bases). Germline CDR1 and CDR2: MGHRA and YSYEKL. V lost 5 bases, J lost 3 bases, and 10 bases lay in between. The CDR3 is made up of 13 amino acids. The CDR3 DNA sequence: TGCGCCAGCAGCTATGGACAGTACACTGAAGCTTTCTTT. Its translation: CASSYGQYTEAFF.

This rearrangement joins TRBV5-1 to TRBJ1-3, with a possible D match to TRBD1 (5 bases). V was clipped by 5 bases and J by 0 bases, with 12 bases between them. Germline V gene data show CDR1 as SGHRS and CDR2 as YFSETQ. There are 15 residues in the CDR3. In nucleotides, the CDR3 is TGCGCCAGCAGTCCGACAGTCTACTCTGGAAACACCATATATTTT. This codes for CASSPTVYSGNTIYF.

The chain has TRBV5-1 and TRBJ2-5; D is unresolved. The V gene's germline CDR1 is SGHRS and CDR2 YFSETQ. Trimming pared 5 bases from V and 5 bases from J, leaving 16 bases between. The length of the CDR3 is 14 residues. CDR3 nucleotide sequence: TGCGCCAGCAGGTCTGCTGATCACGGGGAGACCCAGTACTTC. The encoded protein is CASRSADHGETQYF.

The chain employs TRBV14 and TRBJ1-2, with TRBD1 as a possible D gene (6 bases). Trimming took 4 bases from V and 5 from J, leaving 20 bases between them. The CDR3 sequence is 16 residues long. Germline CDR1 and CDR2: SGHDN and FVKESK. The CDR3 protein is CASSPPPGQFLYGYTF. The CDR3 DNA reads TGTGCCAGCAGCCCACCCCCCGGACAGTTTTTATATGGCTACACCTTC.

This clonotype was recorded only once. The rearrangement joins TRBV4-3 to TRBJ2-2; D gene unclear. CDR3 length: 16 amino acids. Germline V gives CDR1 LGHNA, CDR2 YSLEER. Deletions cut 0 bases from V and 1 base from J, with 9 bases between. CDR3 protein: CASSQEVEENTGELFF. The CDR3, as DNA: TGCGCCAGCAGCCAAGAGGTAGAGGAGAACACCGGGGAGCTGTTTTTT.

The chain joins TRBV15 to TRBJ1-2, with 10 bases identical to TRBD1. Germline-derived CDR1 and CDR2 are LNHNV and YYDKDF (reference sequence). The CDR3 loop spans 18 amino acids. With 5 bases clipped from V and 2 bases from J, the junction kept 14 bases outside the gene matches. The CDR3, as DNA: TGTGCCACCAGCTTACGTCCCGGGACAGGGGATCCAAACTATGGCTACACCTTC. Encoded protein: CATSLRPGTGDPNYGYTF.

This clonotype was seen only a few times. V is TRBV10-3 and J is TRBJ2-7; 8 bases are shared with TRBD1. The V and J ends lost 3 bases and 2 bases, in that order; junction bases with no gene match: 6. Germline values: CDR1 ENHRY, CDR2 SYGVKD. This CDR3 has 15 amino acids. The CDR3 is CAISDPGQVAYEQYF. The CDR3 DNA sequence: TGTGCCATCAGTGACCCGGGACAGGTCGCCTACGAGCAGTACTTC.

CDR3 nucleotides: TGTGCCAGCAGCCCACCTAGCGGGAGGGCCCGGGCCAACCCGCAGTATTTT. It specifies CASSPPSGRARANPQYF. The gene calls are TRBV7-2 and TRBJ2-3; 12 bases agree with TRBD2. The CDR3 is made up of 17 amino acids. The V gene end was trimmed by 5 bases and the J gene end by 10 bases; junction bases not matched to a gene: 16. CDR1 is SGHTA and CDR2 is FQGNSA in the germline V gene.

The genes are TRBV7-6 and TRBJ2-7, with D possibly being TRBD2 (6 bases). In germline, CDR1 is SGHVS, CDR2 FNYEAQ. Trimming removed 5 bases at V and 3 bases at J, with 17 bases between. The CDR3 is 15 amino acids. In nucleotides, the CDR3 is TGTGCCAGCAGCCTCGGGGGATCCGAGGGCTACGAGCAGTACTTC. It codes for CASSLGGSEGYEQYF.

This sequence joins TRBV6-2 or TRBV6-3 and TRBJ2-7, with a tentative D call TRBD1 (5 bases). Trimming stripped 7 bases from V and 3 bases from J, with 16 bases between. Germline lookup yields CDR1 MNHEY and CDR2 SVGEGT. The CDR3 spans 14 residues. Here the CDR3 DNA reads TGTGCCAGCAAATCGTGGGGCAGAGACTACGAGCAGTACTTC. Its translation is CASKSWGRDYEQYF.

The chain recombines TRBV5-6 with TRBJ2-5, with no clear D. The assigned J gene may be wrong: the sequence end matches TRBJ2-7 better. The CDR3 loop spans 13 amino acids. The germline V gene encodes CDR1 SGHDT and CDR2 YYEEEE. DNA of the CDR3: TGTGCCAGCAGCTGGGATCAGCTCCACGAGCAGTACTTC. This encodes CASSWDQLHEQYF.

The chain employs TRBV12-5 and TRBJ2-1; no clear D. CDR1 and CDR2 from the germline V gene are LGHNT and FRNRAP. Deletions cut 5 bases from V and 8 bases from J, with 13 bases between. This CDR3 comprises 13 residues. The DNA of the CDR3 is TGTGCTAGTGGTGTGGACCTGGTTTATGAGCAGTTCTTC. Translation gives CASGVDLVYEQFF.

This clonotype came up many times. This chain uses TRBV7-9 with TRBJ1-2, with D tentatively TRBD1 (5 bases). CDR3 size: 11 residues. V dropped 6 bases and J dropped 7 bases, with 9 bases sitting between them. Germline CDR1 reads SEHNR; CDR2 reads FQNEAQ (reference sequence). CDR3 nucleotide sequence: TGTGCCAGCAGTTTGGGGGGTGGCTACACCTTC. This sequence encodes CASSLGGGYTF. The full variable domain, completed using reference TRBV7-9 and TRBJ1-2, is DTGVSQNPRHKITKRGQNVTFRCDPISEHNRLYWYRQTLGQGPEFLTYFQNEAQLEKSRLLSDRFSAERPKGSFSTLEIQRTEQGDSAMYLCASSLGGGYTFGSGTRLTVV.

The rearrangement links TRBV7-6 to TRBJ2-5, with TRBD1 identical over 9 bases. The V gene end was trimmed by 5 bases and the J gene end by 5 bases; junction bases not matched to a gene: 12. Germline V gene lookup returns CDR1 SGHVS and CDR2 FNYEAQ. This CDR3 region has 16 residues. In nucleotides, the CDR3 is TGTGCCAGCAGCCCACCCCCGGGACAGGGTTGGGAGACCCAGTACTTC. Its translation: CASSPPPGQGWETQYF.

This clonotype was detected only once. The chain joins TRBV29-1 to TRBJ2-2; TRBD2 matches 9 bases. The CDR3 contains 14 residues. Trimming took 4 bases from V and 5 from J; bases not matched to a gene: 5. Germline values: CDR1 SQVTM, CDR2 ANQGSEA. The CDR3 DNA reads TGCAGCGTTGGCGGGGGGGCTGGAACCGGGGAGCTGTTTTTT. Its translation is CSVGGGAGTGELFF.

The J gene is TRBJ2-5, the V gene TRBV6-6, with TRBD2 matching over 11 bases. The junction had 11 bases not matched to a gene; V was cut back by 6 bases and J by 5 bases. This CDR3 spans 16 amino acids. The V gene's germline CDR1 is MNHNY and CDR2 SVGAGI (reference sequence). CDR3 region: CASSHSGGARGETQYF. The DNA for the CDR3 is TGTGCCAGCAGCCATAGCGGGGGGGCTCGGGGGGAGACCCAGTACTTC.

The gene calls are TRBV6-1 and TRBJ2-5, with D perhaps TRBD1 (6 bases). Gene TRBJ2-7 matches the end of the DNA better, so the J call may be wrong. This CDR3 is built from 17 residues. Germline CDR1 and CDR2: MNHNS and SASEGT. This CDR3 reads CASSRTTGSLIADEQYF. The CDR3 nucleotides read TGTGCCAGCAGTAGAACGACAGGCTCGCTGATTGCCGACGAGCAGTACTTC.

This clonotype has a handful of counts. The chain uses TRBV7-9 and TRBJ1-5, with D possibly matching TRBD1 (6 bases). Germline lookup yields CDR1 SEHNR and CDR2 FQNEAQ (reference sequence). V shed 1 base and J shed 3 bases, with 10 bases lying between them. The CDR3 contains 15 residues. The CDR3 DNA reads TGTGCCAGCAGCTTAGGGGGGGACAACAATCAGCCCCAGCATTTT. Its protein is CASSLGGDNNQPQHF.

Comments on this clonotype: This may be a read error, as it is one base from a much larger clone. The gene calls are TRBV7-9 and TRBJ2-5; D tentatively reads TRBD1 or TRBD2 (5 bases each). The tail of the sequence fits TRBJ2-1 better, so the J call may be wrong. Germline V gene lookup returns CDR1 SEHNR and CDR2 FQNEAQ (reference sequence). The CDR3 is made up of 15 amino acids. CDR3: CASSPGPRYQETQFF. In DNA, the CDR3 is TGTGCCAGCAGCCCGGGGCCCAGATACCAAGAGACCCAGTTCTTC.

J is TRBJ2-1 and V is TRBV10-3, with 12 bases matching TRBD2. Germline V gene sequence: CDR1 ENHRY, CDR2 SYGVKD. This CDR3 is built from 16 residues. Losses at the gene ends were 0 bases for V and 8 bases for J; bases not matched to a gene: 5. CDR3 region: CAISESPSGGAYEQFF. As DNA, the CDR3 is TGTGCCATCAGTGAGTCACCTAGCGGGGGGGCTTATGAGCAGTTCTTC.

This clonotype was counted only a few times. The chain has TRBV2 and TRBJ1-5, with D possibly matching TRBD1 (5 bases). This CDR3 is built from 13 residues. V was clipped by 7 bases and J by 3 bases, with 10 bases between them. Per germline, CDR1 SNHLY and CDR2 FYNNEI. As DNA, the CDR3 is TGTGCCAGCATCGAGGGGTACAATCAGCCCCAGCATTTT. This codes for CASIEGYNQPQHF.

This clonotype has more than one count but fewer than ten. This chain connects TRBV20-1 to TRBJ2-1; D possibly corresponds to TRBD2 (6 bases). This CDR3 contains 15 residues. CDR1 DFQATT and CDR2 SNEGSKA come from the germline V gene (reference sequence). V shed 6 bases and J shed 7 bases, with 22 bases lying between them. CDR3 bases: TGCAGTGCCCACAACCGACGGGACTCGACGAATGAGCAGTTCTTC. Translating it yields CSAHNRRDSTNEQFF.

Of note for this clonotype: This may stem from a read error, because a much larger clone lies one nucleotide away. This rearrangement joins TRBV9 to TRBJ2-7; tentatively, D is TRBD1 or TRBD2 (5 bases each). Germline lookup yields CDR1 SGDLS and CDR2 YYNGEE. The CDR3 is 15 amino acids. CDR3 in DNA: TGTGTCAGCAGCGCCCAACCGGGGCAAAGCTACGAGCAGTACTTC. It encodes CVSSAQPGQSYEQYF.

This chain uses TRBV10-3 with TRBJ2-5, with TRBD1 matching 11 bases. Per germline, CDR1 ENHRY and CDR2 SYGVKD. With 9 bases clipped from V and 3 bases from J, the junction kept 6 bases outside the gene matches. The CDR3 contains 14 residues. The CDR3 region is CAIAGTGGKETQYF. CDR3 nucleotides: TGTGCCATTGCCGGGACAGGGGGGAAAGAGACCCAGTACTTC.

The rearrangement uses TRBV20-1 and TRBJ1-1, with a possible D match to TRBD1 (5 bases). V lost 1 base and J lost 5, with 14 bases in between. The germline V gene encodes CDR1 DFQATT and CDR2 SNEGSKA (reference sequence). The CDR3 is made up of 14 amino acids. The CDR3 coding sequence is TGCAGTGCTAGAGCGACAGCCTGGATAACTGAAGCTTTCTTT. This sequence encodes CSARATAWITEAFF.

J is TRBJ1-6 and V is TRBV3-1, with D unresolved. The CDR3 loop spans 14 amino acids. The germline V gene has CDR1 LGHDT and CDR2 YNNKEL (reference sequence). V gave up 3 bases and J gave up 9 bases, with 12 bases separating them. The CDR3 DNA follows: TGTGCCAGCAGCCAGGCTAGAGCCGCTTCACCCCTCCACTTT. Protein sequence: CASSQARAASPLHF.

For the CDR3, the DNA is TGCAGCGTTCTCACCGGAGCAGGGAGCTACAATGAGCAGTTCTTC. This codes for CSVLTGAGSYNEQFF. The chain has TRBV29-1 and TRBJ2-1; D possibly uses TRBD1 or TRBD2 (5 bases each). The CDR3 is 15 residues long. In germline, CDR1 is SQVTM, CDR2 ANQGSEA. The ends were cut back, 5 bases at V and 3 bases at J, with 17 bases in the middle.

The chain has TRBV7-2 and TRBJ2-7; D remains unclear. This CDR3 region has 14 residues. Germline loops: CDR1 SGHTA, CDR2 FQGNSA. Trimming shortened V by 1 base and J by 2 bases, and 9 bases separated the two germline ends. The CDR3 DNA reads as TGTGCCAGCAGCTTAGAAGGTTGGACCTACGAGCAGTACTTC. This sequence encodes CASSLEGWTYEQYF.